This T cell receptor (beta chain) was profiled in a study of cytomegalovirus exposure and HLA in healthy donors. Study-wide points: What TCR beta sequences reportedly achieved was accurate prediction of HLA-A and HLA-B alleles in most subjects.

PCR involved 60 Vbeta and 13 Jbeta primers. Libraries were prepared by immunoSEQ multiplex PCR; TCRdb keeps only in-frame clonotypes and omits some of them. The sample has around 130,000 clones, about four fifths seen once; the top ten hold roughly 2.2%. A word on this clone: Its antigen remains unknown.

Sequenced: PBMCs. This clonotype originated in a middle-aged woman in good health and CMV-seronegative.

The CDR3 here is CASSERSSSYNEQFF. The DNA of the CDR3 is TGTGCCAGCAGTGAACGGAGCAGCTCCTACAATGAGCAGTTCTTC. The chain joins TRBV2 to TRBJ2-1; D uncertain. The ends were cut back, 2 bases at V and 0 bases at J, with 8 bases in the middle. There are 15 residues in the CDR3. Germline V gives CDR1 SNHLY, CDR2 FYNNEI.